This TCR beta chain was identified in a study of spatial heterogeneity in lung cancer. Study information: Available follow-up PBMC samples, collected a median of approximately two years post-resection, were sequenced.

Time point reported: blood at routine non-recurrence follow-up after resection. Unsorted samples of tumor, nontumor lung or frozen PBMC had their whole RNA sequenced. Whole-study results and caveats: Ubiquitous, expanded tumor-derived TCRs were more frequently observed in blood at resection than at follow-up.

CDR1 is MDHEN, CDR2 SYDVKM, per germline. This CDR3 has 15 amino acids. The V gene end was trimmed by 5 bases and the J gene end by 6 bases; junction bases not matched to a gene: 8. TCRdb processed the 5' RACE reads anew with MiXCR; each CDR3 protein has one entry. The sample lists around 110,000 distinct CDR3 sequences, about 12% occurring once. A note on this clonotype: Its antigen is currently unknown.

The input for sequencing was PBMCs, taken at follow-up. The receptor comes from a male donor with early-stage non-small cell lung cancer. The V gene is TRBV28, the J gene TRBJ2-1; TRBD2 matches at 9 bases. The CDR3 coding sequence is TGTGCCAGCAGTACGTGGCGGGGGGGCCGCAATGAGCAGTTCTTC. Translation gives CASSTWRGGRNEQFF.